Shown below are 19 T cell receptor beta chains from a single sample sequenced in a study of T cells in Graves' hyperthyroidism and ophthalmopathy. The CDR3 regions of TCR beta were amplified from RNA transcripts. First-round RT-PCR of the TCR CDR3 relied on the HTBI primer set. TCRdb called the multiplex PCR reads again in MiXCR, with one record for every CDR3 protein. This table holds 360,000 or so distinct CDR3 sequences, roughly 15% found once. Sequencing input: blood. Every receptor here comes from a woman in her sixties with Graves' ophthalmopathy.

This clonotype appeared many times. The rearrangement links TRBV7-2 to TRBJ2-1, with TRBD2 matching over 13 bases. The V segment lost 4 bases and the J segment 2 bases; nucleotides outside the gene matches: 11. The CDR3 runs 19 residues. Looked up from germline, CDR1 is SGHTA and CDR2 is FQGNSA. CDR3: CASSSLRTSGRGPYNEQFF. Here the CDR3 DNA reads TGTGCCAGCAGCTCTCTGAGGACTAGCGGGAGAGGGCCCTACAATGAGCAGTTCTTC.

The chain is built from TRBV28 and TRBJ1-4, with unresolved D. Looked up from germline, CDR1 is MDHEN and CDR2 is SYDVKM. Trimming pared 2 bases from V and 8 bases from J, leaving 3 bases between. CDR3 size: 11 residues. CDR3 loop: CASSLMEKLFF. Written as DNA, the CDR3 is TGTGCCAGCAGTTTAATGGAAAAACTGTTTTTT.

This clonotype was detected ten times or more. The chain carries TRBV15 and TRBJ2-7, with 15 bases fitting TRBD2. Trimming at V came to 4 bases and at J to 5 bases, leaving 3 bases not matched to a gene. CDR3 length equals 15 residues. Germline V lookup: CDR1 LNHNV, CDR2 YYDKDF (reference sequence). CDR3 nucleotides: TGTGCCACCAGCACCAGGACTAGCGGGAGGGACGAGCAGTACTTC. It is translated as CATSTRTSGRDEQYF.

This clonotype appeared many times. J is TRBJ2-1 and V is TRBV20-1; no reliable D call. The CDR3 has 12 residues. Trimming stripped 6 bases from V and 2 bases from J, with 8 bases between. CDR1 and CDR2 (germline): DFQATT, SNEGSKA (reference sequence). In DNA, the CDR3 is TGCAGTGCAAGTATGCCCTACAATGAGCAGTTCTTC. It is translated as CSASMPYNEQFF.

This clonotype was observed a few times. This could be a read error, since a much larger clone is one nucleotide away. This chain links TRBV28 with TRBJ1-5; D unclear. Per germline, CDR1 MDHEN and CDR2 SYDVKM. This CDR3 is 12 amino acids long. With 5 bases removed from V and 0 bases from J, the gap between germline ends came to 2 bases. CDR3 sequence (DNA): TGTGCCAGCAGTATTAGCAATCAGCCCCAGCATTTT. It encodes CASSISNQPQHF.

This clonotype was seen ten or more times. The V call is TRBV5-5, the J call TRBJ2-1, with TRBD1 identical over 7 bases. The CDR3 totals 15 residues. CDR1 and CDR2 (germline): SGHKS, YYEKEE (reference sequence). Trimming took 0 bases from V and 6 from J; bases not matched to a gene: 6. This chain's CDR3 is CASSLEPGQLNEQFF. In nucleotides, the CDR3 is TGTGCCAGCAGCTTGGAACCGGGACAGCTCAATGAGCAGTTCTTC.

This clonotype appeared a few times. The CDR3 here is CATSRSTGGQETQYF. CDR3 in DNA: TGTGCCACCAGCAGATCGACAGGGGGCCAAGAGACCCAGTACTTC. This chain connects TRBV15 to TRBJ2-5, with 9 bases lining up with TRBD1. The germline V gene encodes CDR1 LNHNV and CDR2 YYDKDF (reference sequence). V lost 2 bases and J lost 1; bases outside the gene matches: 2. There are 15 residues in the CDR3.

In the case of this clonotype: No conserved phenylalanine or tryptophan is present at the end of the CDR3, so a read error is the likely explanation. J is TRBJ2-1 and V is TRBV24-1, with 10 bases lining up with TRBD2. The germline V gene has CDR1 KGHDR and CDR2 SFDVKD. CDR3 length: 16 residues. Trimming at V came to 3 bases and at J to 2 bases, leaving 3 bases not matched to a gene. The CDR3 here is CATSDGSGRTYNEQFS. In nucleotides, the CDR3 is TGTGCCACCAGTGATGGTAGCGGGAGGACCTACAATGAGCAGTTCTCC.

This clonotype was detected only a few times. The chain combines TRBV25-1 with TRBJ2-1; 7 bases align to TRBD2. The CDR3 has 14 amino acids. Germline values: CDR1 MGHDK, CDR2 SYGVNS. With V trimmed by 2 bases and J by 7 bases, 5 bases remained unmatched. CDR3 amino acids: CASSENEGGNEQFF. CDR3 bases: TGTGCCAGCAGTGAAAACGAGGGAGGGAATGAGCAGTTCTTC.

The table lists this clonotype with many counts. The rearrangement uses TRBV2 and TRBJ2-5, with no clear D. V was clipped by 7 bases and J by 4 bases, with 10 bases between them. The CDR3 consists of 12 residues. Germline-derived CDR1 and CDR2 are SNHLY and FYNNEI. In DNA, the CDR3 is TGTGCCAGCAAAACACTCCCAGAGACCCAGTACTTC. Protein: CASKTLPETQYF.

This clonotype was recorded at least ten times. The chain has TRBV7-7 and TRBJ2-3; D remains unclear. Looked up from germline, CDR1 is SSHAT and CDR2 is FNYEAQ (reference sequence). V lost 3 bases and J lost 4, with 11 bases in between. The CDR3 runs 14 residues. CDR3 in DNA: TGTGCCAGCAGCTTGTGGAAGGGTTCAGATACGCAGTATTTT. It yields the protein CASSLWKGSDTQYF.

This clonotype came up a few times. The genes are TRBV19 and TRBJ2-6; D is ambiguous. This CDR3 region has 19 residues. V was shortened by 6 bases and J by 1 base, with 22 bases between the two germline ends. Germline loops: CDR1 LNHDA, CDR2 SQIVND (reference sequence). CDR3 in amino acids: CASSPSGPQGRSGANVLTF. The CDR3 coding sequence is TGTGCCAGTAGCCCTTCGGGTCCCCAAGGCAGGTCTGGGGCCAACGTCCTGACTTTC.

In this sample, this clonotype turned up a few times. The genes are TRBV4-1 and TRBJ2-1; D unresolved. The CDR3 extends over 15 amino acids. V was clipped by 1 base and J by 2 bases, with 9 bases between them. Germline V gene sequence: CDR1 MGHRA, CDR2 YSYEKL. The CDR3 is CASSQVGGAYNEQFF. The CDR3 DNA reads TGCGCCAGCAGCCAAGTGGGCGGTGCCTACAATGAGCAGTTCTTC.

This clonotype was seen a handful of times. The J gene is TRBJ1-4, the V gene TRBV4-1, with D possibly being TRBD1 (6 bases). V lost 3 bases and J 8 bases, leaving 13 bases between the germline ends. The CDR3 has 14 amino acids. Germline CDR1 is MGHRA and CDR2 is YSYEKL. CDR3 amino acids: CASSHLGGQEKLFF. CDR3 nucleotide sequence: TGCGCCAGCAGCCATTTAGGGGGGCAGGAAAAACTGTTTTTT.

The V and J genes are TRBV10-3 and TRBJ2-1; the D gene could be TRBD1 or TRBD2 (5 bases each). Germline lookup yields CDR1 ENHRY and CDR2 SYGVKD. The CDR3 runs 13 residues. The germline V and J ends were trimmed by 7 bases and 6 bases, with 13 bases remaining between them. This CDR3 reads CAIKVGGGNEQFF. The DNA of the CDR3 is TGTGCCATCAAGGTGGGTGGGGGCAATGAGCAGTTCTTC.

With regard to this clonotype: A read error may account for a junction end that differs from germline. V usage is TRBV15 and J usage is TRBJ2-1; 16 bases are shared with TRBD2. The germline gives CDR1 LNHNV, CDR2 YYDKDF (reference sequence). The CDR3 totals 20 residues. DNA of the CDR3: TGTACCACCAGCAGAGTACCGGGACTAGCGGGAGGGAGCTCCTACAATGAGCAGTTCTTC. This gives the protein CTTSRVPGLAGGSSYNEQFF.

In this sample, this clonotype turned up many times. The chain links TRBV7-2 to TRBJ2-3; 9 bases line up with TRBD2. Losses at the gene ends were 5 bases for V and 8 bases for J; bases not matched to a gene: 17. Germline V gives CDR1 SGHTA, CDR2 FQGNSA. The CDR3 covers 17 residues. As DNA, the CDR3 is TGTGCCAGCAGCCCTAGCGGGCTAGCGGGAAGGTCTGGTACGCAGTATTTT. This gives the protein CASSPSGLAGRSGTQYF.

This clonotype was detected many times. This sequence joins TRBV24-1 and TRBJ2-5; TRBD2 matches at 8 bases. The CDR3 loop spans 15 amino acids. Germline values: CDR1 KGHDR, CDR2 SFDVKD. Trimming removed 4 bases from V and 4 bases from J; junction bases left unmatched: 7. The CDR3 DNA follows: TGTGCCACCAGTGACCCGCGGGGGGCTGGAGAGACCCAGTACTTC. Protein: CATSDPRGAGETQYF.

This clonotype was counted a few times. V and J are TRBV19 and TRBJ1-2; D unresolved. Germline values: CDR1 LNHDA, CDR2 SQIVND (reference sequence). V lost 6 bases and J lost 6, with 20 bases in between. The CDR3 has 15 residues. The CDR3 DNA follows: TGTGCCAGTAGGACTCCGGGCGGATTTAATGATGGCTACACCTTC. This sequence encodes CASRTPGGFNDGYTF.